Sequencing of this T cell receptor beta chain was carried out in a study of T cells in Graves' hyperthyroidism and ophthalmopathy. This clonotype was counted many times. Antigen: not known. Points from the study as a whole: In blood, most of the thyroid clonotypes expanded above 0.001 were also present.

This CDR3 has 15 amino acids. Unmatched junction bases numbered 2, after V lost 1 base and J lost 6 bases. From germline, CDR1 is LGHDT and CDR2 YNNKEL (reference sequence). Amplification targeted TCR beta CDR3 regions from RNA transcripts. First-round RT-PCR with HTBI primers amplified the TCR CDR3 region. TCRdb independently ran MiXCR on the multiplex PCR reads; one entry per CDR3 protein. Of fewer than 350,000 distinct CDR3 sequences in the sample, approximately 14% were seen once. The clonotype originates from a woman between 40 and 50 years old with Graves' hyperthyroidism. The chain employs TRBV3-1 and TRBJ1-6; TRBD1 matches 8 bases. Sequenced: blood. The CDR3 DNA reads TGTGCCAGCAGCCAAGCAGGGGGCATTAATTCACCCCTCCACTTT. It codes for CASSQAGGINSPLHF. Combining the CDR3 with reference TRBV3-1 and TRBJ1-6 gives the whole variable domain DTAVSQTPKYLVTQMGNDKSIKCEQNLGHDTMYWYKQDSKKFLKIMFSYNNKELIINETVPNRFSPKSPDKAHLNLHINSLELGDSAVYFCASSQAGGINSPLHFGNGTRLTVT.